A selection of T cell receptor beta chains follows, all from one sample in a study of T-cell memory formation after mild COVID-19. TCRdb recomputed calls from the 5' RACE reads with MiXCR, one row per CDR3 protein. The table lists around 320,000 distinct CDR3 sequences, approximately 19% of them singletons. The sample was PBMCs or a T cell subset sorted from them (not recorded which). The source is a man between 18 and 29 years old who had mild COVID-19 (a few samples of this study predate the infection). Cell type and time point are not known. CDR3s include the opening cysteine and the closing phenylalanine or tryptophan.

J | V | CDR3
TRBJ2-5 | TRBV12-3/TRBV12-4 | CASSYGGEETQYF
TRBJ1-2 | TRBV19 | CASTPDRGAYGYTF
TRBJ1-1 | TRBV19 | CASSHPEGAMNTEAFF
TRBJ1-2 | TRBV13 | CASSLRGGPVLLGYTF
TRBJ2-7 | TRBV20-1 | CSAIPGQGTYEQYF
TRBJ1-2 | TRBV7-8 | CASSPGTGGAPNYGYTF
TRBJ1-6 | TRBV4-3 | CASSQRPPSLNSPLHF
TRBJ1-2 | TRBV6-5 | CASSTPGRSRHF
TRBJ1-5 | TRBV7-6 | CASSLDRGRDQPQHF
TRBJ1-5 | TRBV27 | CASSFQANQPQHF
TRBJ2-5 | TRBV7-2 | CASSPQLRTQYF
TRBJ2-1 | TRBV7-9 | CASSVFLGNEQFF
TRBJ2-1 | TRBV29-1 | CSVVTSGGALGEQFF
TRBJ2-2 | TRBV4-1 | CASSQAFGSGELFF
TRBJ2-7 | TRBV10-3 | CAIKDWAEQYF
TRBJ2-7 | TRBV5-1 | CASSSDPGSRWEQYF
TRBJ1-1 | TRBV11-2 | CASSLSSRKNTEAFF
TRBJ2-7 | TRBV20-1 | CSVEGGSYEQYF
TRBJ2-1 | TRBV11-2 | CASSLAGHEQFF
TRBJ2-2 | TRBV7-3 | CASSSLGRGYTGELFF
TRBJ2-5 | TRBV5-1 | CASSLSGIEETQYF
TRBJ1-6 | TRBV4-1 | CASSHHRDRDYSPLHF
TRBJ2-3 | TRBV3-1 | CASSQVGGYTDTQYF
TRBJ2-2 | TRBV7-6 | CASGGQNSGELFF
TRBJ2-7 | TRBV12-3/TRBV12-4 | CASSFHGGAVGEQYF
TRBJ1-1 | TRBV5-3 | CARSLAGVEAFF
TRBJ1-6 | TRBV12-3/TRBV12-4 | CASSLRTGGAGEGSPLHF
TRBJ1-1 | TRBV2 | CASSRARGTEAFF
TRBJ1-6 | TRBV5-1 | CASSLEGWNSPLHF
TRBJ2-3 | TRBV21-1 | CASAPDTQYF
TRBJ2-3 | TRBV2 | CASSEQGATDTQYF
TRBJ2-7 | TRBV4-1 | CASSQDLTRIFSYEQYF
TRBJ1-1 | TRBV5-1 | CASSLRDGMNTEAFF